Shown below are 6 T cell receptor delta chains from a single sample sequenced in a study of gamma-delta chains in newborns, infants, children. TCRdb re-processed the reads via CATT. The sample lists about 6,100 delta-chain clones, around 1.9% occurring once. Input material: blood. All receptors derive from a child who was a newborn, infant or young child, either healthy, febrile or measles-vaccinated (not recorded which).

With regard to this clone: A read error may account for a junction end that differs from germline. The genes are TRDV2 and TRDJ2, with 8 bases identical to TRDD3. Germline V CDR1 and CDR2: GEAIGNYY, EKD. CDR3 length: 16 residues. The DNA for the CDR3 is TGTGCCTGTGACTCACTGGGGGCTTATTTGGCAGCCCAACTCTTCTTT. Translated, it gives CACDSLGAYLAAQLFF.

A note on this clone: One base away lies a much larger clone, so this may be a sequencing read error. V gene TRDV2 combines with J gene TRDJ3; D perhaps matches TRDD3 (6 bases). The CDR3 spans 19 residues. CDR1 is GEAIGNYY, CDR2 EKD, per germline. Trimming removed 0 bases from V and 0 bases from J, with 14 bases in between. CDR3 sequence: CACDTWGVLASWDTRQMFF. CDR3 DNA: TGTGCCTGTGACACCTGGGGGGTCCTGGCCTCCTGGGACACCCGACAGATGTTTTTC.

This clone counts as medium-sized (0.01 to 0.1%). Within the sample, other DNA sequences also encode this same CDR3. This rearrangement joins TRDV2 to TRDJ3; 8 bases align to TRDD3. The CDR3 totals 18 residues. Looked up from germline, CDR1 is GEAIGNYY and CDR2 is EKD. The V segment lost 0 bases and the J segment 1 base; nucleotides outside the gene matches: 4. CDR3 in amino acids: CACDTGGYRSWDTRQMFF. The CDR3 region has the DNA TGTGCCTGTGACACCGGGGGATATAGGTCCTGGGACACCCGACAGATGTTTTTC.

Worth noting for this clone: Possible read error: a much larger clone is one base away. At the DNA level, this CDR3 is encoded by other sequences in the same sample as well. V and J are TRDV2 and TRDJ2, with 8 bases lining up with TRDD3. Looked up from germline, CDR1 is GEAIGNYY and CDR2 is EKD. With V trimmed by 1 base and J by 0 bases, 6 bases remained unmatched. This CDR3 is 17 amino acids long. In DNA, the CDR3 is TGTGCCTGTGACACTCTGGGGGACCCTTCTTTGACAGCACAACTCTTCTTT. As protein: CACDTLGDPSLTAQLFF.

On this clone: Since a much larger clone is just one base distant, this may be a read error. Distinct nucleotide sequences in the sample also encode this CDR3. The chain joins TRDV2 to TRDJ3; 8 nucleotides match TRDD3. Germline V CDR1 and CDR2: GEAIGNYY, EKD. The V gene end was trimmed by 0 bases and the J gene end by 1 base; junction bases not matched to a gene: 10. There are 20 residues in the CDR3. CDR3 in DNA: TGTGCCTGTGACACCTACTGGGGGGATAGTGTATCCTGGGACACCCGACAGATGTTTTTC. Translated, it gives CACDTYWGDSVSWDTRQMFF.

By share, this clone ranks as medium-sized. A single base separates this from a much larger clone, so it may be a read error. The sample holds other DNA sequences that translate to the same CDR3. The V call is TRDV2, the J call TRDJ3, with 10 bases lining up with TRDD3. V was clipped by 0 bases and J by 4 bases; unmatched bases: 2. Germline lookup yields CDR1 GEAIGNYY and CDR2 EKD. The length of the CDR3 is 17 residues. As DNA, the CDR3 is TGTGCCTGTGACACCGCTGGGGGATATTGGGACACCCGACAGATGTTTTTC. It translates to CACDTAGGYWDTRQMFF.